The clone carrying this T cell receptor (beta chain) is a singleton in its sample. The antigen is not known. Sequencing was performed with immunoSEQ multiplex PCR; in TCRdb, only in-frame clones are kept and a portion is missing. In the table there are about 77,000 clones, over 80% of which are singletons. Time point noted: blood 4 weeks post-SBRT, at nephrectomy. Treatment: 15 Gy SBRT to primary tumor, nephrectomy 4 weeks later. Germline loops: CDR1 SGHDT, CDR2 YYEEEE. Deletions cut 4 bases from V and 0 bases from J, with 14 bases between. This CDR3 contains 16 residues. The data belong to a study of radiation and T cells in renal cell carcinoma. Study-wide results and limits: No pretreatment tumor biopsies were available for baseline clonotypes.

Sequencing was performed on blood, taken from a patient whose treatment included radiotherapy and nephrectomy. This clonotype was sampled from a woman aged 55 to 70 with renal cell carcinoma. The chain is built from TRBV5-6 and TRBJ1-3; D call uncertain. The CDR3 bases are TGTGCCAGCAGCCGTCTCGAGAGGAACTCTGGAAACACCATATATTTT. It yields the protein CASSRLERNSGNTIYF.